Shown below are 20 T cell receptor beta chains from a single sample sequenced in a study of CD8 T cells in Susac syndrome. An input of about 0.5 to 1 ug of RNA was subjected to reverse transcription using random hexamers. Each CDR3 protein is one row after TCRdb ran MiXCR on the immunoSEQ multiplex PCR reads. This sample yields about 300,000 distinct CDR3 sequences, of which approximately 85% are seen a single time; around 0.21% belongs to the top ten. Sequenced input: CD8+ T cells from PBMCs. The receptor set was obtained from a human donor with multiple sclerosis.

The chain links TRBV19 to TRBJ2-7, with 9 bases aligning to TRBD1. J was trimmed by 4 bases and V by 3 bases; bases with no gene match: 7. Germline V gene lookup returns CDR1 LNHDA and CDR2 SQIVND (reference sequence). The CDR3 runs 15 residues. In nucleotides, the CDR3 is TGTGCCAGTAGTATCAATCGGGACAGGGAATACGAGCAGTACTTC. It translates to CASSINRDREYEQYF.

The V and J genes are TRBV12-3 or TRBV12-4 and TRBJ1-5, with D possibly TRBD1 on 5 matching bases. There are 16 residues in the CDR3. Trimming removed 5 bases from V and 7 bases from J, with 21 bases in between. The CDR3 region is CASSPQGPAVSQPQHF. The CDR3 DNA reads TGTGCCAGCAGTCCTCAGGGCCCAGCGGTTAGCCAGCCCCAGCATTTT.

This sequence joins TRBV28 and TRBJ2-7; 10 bases are a match to TRBD2. V lost 5 bases to trimming and J lost 5 bases; unmatched junction nucleotides: 3. The CDR3 has 13 amino acids. From germline, CDR1 is MDHEN and CDR2 SYDVKM. For the CDR3, the DNA is TGTGCCAGCAGTCACGGGACTAGCGACGAGCAGTACTTC. Encoded protein: CASSHGTSDEQYF.

The chain joins TRBV21-1 to TRBJ2-2; TRBD2 is taken as the D call from the table, unchecked against the DNA. TRBV21-1 is given as a pseudogene. The CDR3 is made up of 18 amino acids. The CDR3 here is CASSKGRGKGTSRGELFF. The CDR3 DNA reads as TGTGCCAGCAGCAAAGGTCGGGGAAAAGGGACTAGCCGAGGGGAGCTGTTTTTT.

V gene TRBV19 combines with J gene TRBJ1-5; D not resolved. CDR1 is LNHDA, CDR2 SQIVND, per germline (reference sequence). The CDR3 has 14 amino acids. V gave up 9 bases and J gave up 8 bases, with 20 bases separating them. The CDR3 sequence: CASEKVGLSEPQHF. The CDR3 coding sequence is TGTGCCAGCGAGAAGGTAGGGTTGAGCGAGCCCCAGCATTTT. The full variable domain, in which reference TRBV19 and TRBJ1-5 provide the parts outside the CDR3, is DGGITQSPKYLFRKEGQNVTLSCEQNLNHDAMYWYRQDPGQGLRLIYYSQIVNDFQKGDIAEGYSVSREKKESFPLTVTSAQKNPTAFYLCASEKVGLSEPQHFGDGTRLSIL.

This chain connects TRBV20-1 to TRBJ2-7, with D possibly TRBD2 on 6 matching bases. Germline V gene lookup returns CDR1 DFQATT and CDR2 SNEGSKA (reference sequence). The CDR3 is made up of 15 amino acids. V was cut by 0 bases and J by 2 bases, with 14 bases left in between. The CDR3: CSARDMEGIPYEQYF. CDR3 sequence (DNA): TGCAGTGCTAGAGATATGGAGGGGATTCCCTACGAGCAGTACTTC.

Details on this clonotype: Germline is not matched at one junction end, which may reflect a read error. The chain joins TRBV29-1 to TRBJ2-2, with a tentative D call TRBD1 (6 bases). The CDR3 length is 14 residues. Germline V lookup: CDR1 SQVTM, CDR2 ANQGSEA. DNA of the CDR3: TGCAGCGATGAAGACAGGAGTAACACCGGGGAGCTGTTTTTT. Its translation: CSDEDRSNTGELFF.

CDR3 residues: CATRDTTSLEQYF. The CDR3 bases are TGTGCCACCCGGGACACCACCTCCCTCGAGCAGTACTTC. The rearrangement links TRBV24-1 to TRBJ2-7; a weak D match, TRBD1 (6 bases). Per the germline V gene, CDR1 is KGHDR and CDR2 is SFDVKD. The CDR3 runs to 13 residues. Trimming shortened V by 9 bases and J by 6 bases, and 17 bases separated the two germline ends.

The genes are TRBV9 and TRBJ1-6, with TRBD1 identical over 8 bases. The germline gives CDR1 SGDLS, CDR2 YYNGEE. Unmatched junction bases numbered 6, after V lost 4 bases and J lost 9 bases. This CDR3 is built from 14 residues. The CDR3 nucleotides read TGTGCCAGCAGCTCCGACAGGGGAGGTTCACCCCTCCACTTT. Translation: CASSSDRGGSPLHF.

The genes are TRBV27 and TRBJ2-1; no clear D gene. The CDR3 is 12 residues long. Trimming removed 2 bases at V and 9 bases at J, with 8 bases between. Germline V gene sequence: CDR1 MNHEY, CDR2 SMNVEV (reference sequence). CDR3 DNA sequence: TGTGCCAGCAGTTTACCTTTTGGTGAGCAGTTCTTC. Translated, it gives CASSLPFGEQFF.

This clonotype was detected only a few times. CDR3 residues: CAWSVGEGDYGYTF. The CDR3 coding sequence is TGTGCCTGGAGTGTTGGTGAGGGAGACTATGGCTACACCTTC. This rearrangement joins TRBV30 to TRBJ1-2; the D is unclear. This CDR3 is 14 amino acids long. From germline, CDR1 is GTSNPN and CDR2 SVGIG (reference sequence). The V gene lost 0 bases and the J gene lost 3 bases, with 11 bases spanning the gap.

This sequence joins TRBV6-1 and TRBJ1-1; D remains ambiguous. The germline gives CDR1 MNHNS, CDR2 SASEGT. Trimming took off 8 bases at V and 2 bases at J, with 21 bases between the two ends. The CDR3 totals 16 residues. The CDR3 spells CASSFSGFTSNTEAFF. In nucleotides, the CDR3 is TGTGCCAGCTCGTTTTCGGGGTTTACCAGCAACACTGAAGCTTTCTTT.

The genes are TRBV12-3 or TRBV12-4 and TRBJ2-1; the match to TRBD2 covers 11 bases. The CDR3 runs 14 residues. V lost 5 bases, J lost 7 bases, and 4 bases stayed unmatched. CDR3 protein: CASSPTSGRNEQFF. The CDR3 DNA reads TGTGCCAGCAGTCCCACTAGCGGGAGAAATGAGCAGTTCTTC.

The chain uses TRBV4-3 and TRBJ2-1, with 15 bases fitting TRBD2. With V trimmed by 6 bases and J by 7 bases, 7 bases remained unmatched. This CDR3 has 16 residues. Germline V lookup: CDR1 LGHNA, CDR2 YSLEER. The CDR3 here is CASRIGLAGGPNEQFF. The CDR3 nucleotides read TGCGCCAGCAGAATAGGACTAGCGGGAGGGCCTAATGAGCAGTTCTTC.

This clonotype was seen just once. The chain combines TRBV27 with TRBJ2-7; D tentatively fits TRBD1 or TRBD2 (5 bases each). Trimming cost V 1 base and J 0 bases, with 16 bases left between them. CDR1 is MNHEY and CDR2 is SMNVEV in the germline V gene (reference sequence). CDR3 length equals 17 residues. The CDR3 nucleotides are TGTGCCAGCAGTTTATTATTCGGGGCGAGCCTCTCCTACGAGCAGTACTTC. Translating it yields CASSLLFGASLSYEQYF.

The V gene is TRBV3-1, the J gene TRBJ1-5, with TRBD1 identical over 9 bases. Germline trimming cut 0 bases from V and 0 bases from J; bases unmatched to any gene: 3. Germline values: CDR1 LGHDT, CDR2 YNNKEL (reference sequence). The CDR3 loop spans 17 amino acids. The CDR3 reads CASSQDPGQGSNQPQHF. CDR3 sequence (DNA): TGTGCCAGCAGCCAAGACCCGGGACAGGGTAGCAATCAGCCCCAGCATTTT.

The rearrangement uses TRBV5-4 and TRBJ1-1; 7 bases agree with TRBD1. Germline trimming cut 4 bases from V and 5 bases from J; bases unmatched to any gene: 8. The length of the CDR3 is 14 residues. The V gene's germline CDR1 is SGHNT and CDR2 YYREEE (reference sequence). Written as DNA, the CDR3 is TGTGCCAGCAGCCCTGACAGGGTGGGAACTGAAGCTTTCTTT. Translated: CASSPDRVGTEAFF.

The CDR3 loop reads CASSQELAGYEQYF. The CDR3 coding sequence is TGCGCCAGCAGCCAAGAACTAGCGGGGTACGAGCAGTACTTC. The V call is TRBV4-3, the J call TRBJ2-7; 10 bases are a match to TRBD2. The CDR3 loop spans 14 amino acids. The germline V gene encodes CDR1 LGHNA and CDR2 YSLEER. The junction had 0 bases not matched to a gene; V was cut back by 0 bases and J by 4 bases.

This clonotype has only one observation. The rearrangement links TRBV6-2 or TRBV6-3 to TRBJ2-7; TRBD1 might be the D (7 bases). The CDR3 spans 15 residues. Germline lookup yields CDR1 MNHEY and CDR2 SVGEGT. Deletions cut 2 bases from V and 2 bases from J, with 13 bases between. The CDR3 region has the DNA TGTGCCAGCAGTTACGAGACAGGGAGGACCTACGAGCAGTACTTC. Translating gives CASSYETGRTYEQYF.

The CDR3 loop reads CASSEDWRSLYNEQFF. The CDR3 DNA reads as TGTGCCAGCAGTGAAGATTGGCGGTCCCTCTACAATGAGCAGTTCTTC. V gene TRBV6-1 combines with J gene TRBJ2-1; D not certain. The CDR3 runs 16 residues. Per the germline V gene, CDR1 is MNHNS and CDR2 is SASEGT. V dropped 1 base and J dropped 3 bases, with 13 bases sitting between them.